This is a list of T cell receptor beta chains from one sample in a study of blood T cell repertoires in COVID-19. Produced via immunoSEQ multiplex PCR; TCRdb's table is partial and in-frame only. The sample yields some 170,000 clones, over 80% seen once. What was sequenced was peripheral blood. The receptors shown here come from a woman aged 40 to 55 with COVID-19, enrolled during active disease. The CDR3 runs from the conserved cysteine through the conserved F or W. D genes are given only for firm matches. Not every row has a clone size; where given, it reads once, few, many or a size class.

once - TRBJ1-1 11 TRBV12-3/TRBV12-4 TGTGCCAGCAGTTTAGAACTAGGCGCTTTCTTT CASSLELGAFF
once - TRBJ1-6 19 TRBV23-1 TGCGCCAGCAGTCAATCGCAGGGGCAGGCGATCTCCTATAATTCACCCCTCCACTTT CASSQSQGQAISYNSPLHF
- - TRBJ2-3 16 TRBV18 TGTGCCAGCTCACCACCTCAGCGGACTAGCACAGATACGCAGTATTTT CASSPPQRTSTDTQYF
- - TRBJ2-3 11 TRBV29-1 TGCAGCGTTCCTAAGCCAGATACGCAGTATTTT CSVPKPDTQYF
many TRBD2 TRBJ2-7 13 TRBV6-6 TGTGCCAGCAGCGCTAGCGGGGCCTACGAGCAGTACTTC CASSASGAYEQYF
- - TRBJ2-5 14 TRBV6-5 TGTGCCACAGGACGGGGGGCCATGGAGGAGACCCAGTACTTC CATGRGAMEETQYF
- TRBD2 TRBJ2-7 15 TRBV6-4 TGTGCCAGCAGTATCCTAGCGGGAGGACCCTACGAGCAGTACTTC CASSILAGGPYEQYF
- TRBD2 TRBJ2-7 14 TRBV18 TGTGCCAGCTCACCGGTGACTAGCGGGAGCGAGCAGTACTTC CASSPVTSGSEQYF
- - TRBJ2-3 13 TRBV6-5 TGTGCCAGCAGTTACCCAGGGGCAGATACGCAGTATTTT CASSYPGADTQYF
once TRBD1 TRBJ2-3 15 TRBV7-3 TGTGCCAGCAGCTCACAGGGGGTATCCCCAGATACGCAGTATTTT CASSSQGVSPDTQYF
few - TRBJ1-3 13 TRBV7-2 TGTGCCAGCAGCCCTACATACGGGAACGCCATATATTTT CASSPTYGNAIYF
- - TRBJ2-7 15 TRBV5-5 TGTGCCAGCAGCTTGGGCGTACAGAGCTCCTACGAGCAGTACTTC CASSLGVQSSYEQYF
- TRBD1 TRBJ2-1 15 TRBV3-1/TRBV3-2 TGTGCCAGCAGCCAAGGGACAGGGAACGGGAATGAGCAGTTCTTC CASSQGTGNGNEQFF
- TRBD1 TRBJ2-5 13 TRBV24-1 TGTGCCACCAGTACGGGACAGCAAGAGACCCAGTACTTC CATSTGQQETQYF
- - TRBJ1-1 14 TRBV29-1 TGCAGCGTTGTCCCCTACGGGGGGCACACTGAAGCTTTCTTT CSVVPYGGHTEAFF
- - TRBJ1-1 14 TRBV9 TGTGCCAGCAGCGGGACAGAATTGAACACTGAAGCTTTCTTT CASSGTELNTEAFF
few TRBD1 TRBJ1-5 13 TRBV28 TGTGCCAGCAGTGGGGACAGGGGGCAGCCCCAGCATTTT CASSGDRGQPQHF
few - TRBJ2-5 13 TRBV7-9 TGTGCCAGCAGCTCAGGGCTTGGTGAGACCCAGTACTTC CASSSGLGETQYF
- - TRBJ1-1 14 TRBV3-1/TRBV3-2 TGTGCCAGCAGCCGCGGGCCTAAGAACACTGAAGCTTTCTTT CASSRGPKNTEAFF
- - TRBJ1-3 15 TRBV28 TGTGCCAGCAGCCTCTTGCAGGGTTCTGGAAACACCATATATTTT CASSLLQGSGNTIYF
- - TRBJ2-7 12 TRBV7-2 TGTGCCAGCAGCTTCCGACTAGGAGAGCAGTACTTC CASSFRLGEQYF
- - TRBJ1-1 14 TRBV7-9 TGTGCCAGCAGCGGAGAGATCAGGGGTTCTGAAGCTTTCTTT CASSGEIRGSEAFF
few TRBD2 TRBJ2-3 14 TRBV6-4 TGTGCCAGCAAGGCGGGGGGAATGACAGATACGCAGTATTTT CASKAGGMTDTQYF
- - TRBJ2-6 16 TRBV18 TGTGCCAGCTCACCTATACAGGTCTCTGGGGCCAACGTCCTGACTTTC CASSPIQVSGANVLTF
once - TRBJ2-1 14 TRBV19 TGTGCCAGTAGTATTGAGGGCTCCTACAATGAGCAGTTCTTC CASSIEGSYNEQFF
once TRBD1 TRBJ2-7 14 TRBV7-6 TGTGCCAGCAGCTCGGGGACAGGGTTGTTGGAGCAGTACTTC CASSSGTGLLEQYF
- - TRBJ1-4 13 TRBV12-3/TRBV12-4 TGTGCCAGCAGTTTACTACTGTGGGAAAAACTGTTTTTT CASSLLLWEKLFF
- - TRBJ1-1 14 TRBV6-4 TGTGCCAGCAGTGACTCTCTACGGGAGGGGGGGGCTTTCTTT CASSDSLREGGAFF
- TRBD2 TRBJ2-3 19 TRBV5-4 TGTGCCAGCAGCCCTCCGGGAGCGGGAGTTCCGTCCGACACAGATACGCAGTATTTT CASSPPGAGVPSDTDTQYF
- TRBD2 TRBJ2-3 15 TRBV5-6 TGTGCCAGCAGCTTCAGGCAAGCGGGATCAGATACGCAGTATTTT CASSFRQAGSDTQYF
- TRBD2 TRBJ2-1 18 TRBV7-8 TGTGCCAGCAGCTTAGGGGCAGGGCTAGCGGGAGGGATCAATGAGCAGTTCTTC CASSLGAGLAGGINEQFF
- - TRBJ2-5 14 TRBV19 TGTGCCAGTAGTCCCTTAGCGGCCCCGGCGACCCAGTACTTC CASSPLAAPATQYF
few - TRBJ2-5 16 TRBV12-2 TGTGCAAGTCGTCGAAGACTAGCGGGGGAGCAAGAGACCCAGTACTTC CASRRRLAGEQETQYF
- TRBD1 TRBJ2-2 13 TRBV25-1 TGTGCCAGCCGGACAGGGGATGCCGGGGAGCTGTTTTTT CASRTGDAGELFF
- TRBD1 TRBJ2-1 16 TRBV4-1 TGCGCCAGCAGCCCTACAGGGGGCGCGTTGGGCAATGAGCAGTTCTTC CASSPTGGALGNEQFF
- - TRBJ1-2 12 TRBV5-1 TGCGCCAGCAGCACAAACACCTATGGCTACACCTTC CASSTNTYGYTF
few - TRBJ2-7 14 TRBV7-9 TGTGCCAGCAGCTTACGAGGCAGGGGATACGAGCAGTACTTC CASSLRGRGYEQYF
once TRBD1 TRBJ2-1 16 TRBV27 TGTGCCAGCAGTTTGACAGGGGTTTCCTCCTACAATGAGCAGTTCTTC CASSLTGVSSYNEQFF
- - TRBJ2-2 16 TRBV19 TGTGCCAGTAGCCCGATTAGTAAAGCGAACACCGGGGAGCTGTTTTTT CASSPISKANTGELFF
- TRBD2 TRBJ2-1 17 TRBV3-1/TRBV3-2 TGTGCCAGCAGCCCAGGACTAGCGGGGGGGCGGTACAATGAGCAGTTCTTC CASSPGLAGGRYNEQFF
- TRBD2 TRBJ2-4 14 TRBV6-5 TGTGCCAGCAGACCGGGACTAGCAGCGAACATTCAGTACTTC CASRPGLAANIQYF
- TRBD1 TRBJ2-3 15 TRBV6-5 TGTGCCAGCAGTTACTTGGGACAGGGGGCAGATACGCAGTATTTT CASSYLGQGADTQYF
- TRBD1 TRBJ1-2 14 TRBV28 TGTGCCAGCAGTTTTAGGACAGGGGGAAGAGGCTACACCTTC CASSFRTGGRGYTF
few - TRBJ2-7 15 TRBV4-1 TGCGCCAGCAGCCAAGATTCGAGGGGGAGTTACGAGCAGTACTTC CASSQDSRGSYEQYF
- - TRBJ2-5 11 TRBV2 TGTGCCATACAGGGTCGGGAGACCCAGTACTTC CAIQGRETQYF
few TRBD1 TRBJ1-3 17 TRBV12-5 TGTGCTAGTGGTTTAAGGACAGGCCCAAGCTCTGGAAACACCATATATTTT CASGLRTGPSSGNTIYF
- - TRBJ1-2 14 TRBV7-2 TGTGCCAGCAGCTTAGTCGCAGGTCAGGATGGCTACACCTTC CASSLVAGQDGYTF
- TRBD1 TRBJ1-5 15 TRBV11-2 TGTGCCAGCAGCCCGGGACAGGGTAGCAATCAGCCCCAGCATTTT CASSPGQGSNQPQHF
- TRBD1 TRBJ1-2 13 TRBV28 TGTGCCAGCAGTTCACAGGGGGGCTATGGCTACACCTTC CASSSQGGYGYTF
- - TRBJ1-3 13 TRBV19 TGTGCCAGTACCGATGGACCGAGGGACACCATATATTTT CASTDGPRDTIYF
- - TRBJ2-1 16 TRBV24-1 TGTGCCACCAGTGCGACCTCAGGCAGGGGTCACAATGAGCAGTTCTTC CATSATSGRGHNEQFF
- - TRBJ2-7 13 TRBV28 TGTGCCAGCAGTTTATATGTCGGCTACGAGCAGTACTTC CASSLYVGYEQYF
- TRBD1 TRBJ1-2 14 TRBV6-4 TGTGCCAGCAGTCCGGGACAGGACCTCTATGGCTACACCTTC CASSPGQDLYGYTF